This T cell receptor beta chain is from a study of T cell responses to AZD1222 COVID-19 vaccine. Overall study context: Second-dose intervals of approximately 4 or approximately 12 weeks were pooled.

This clone has a handful of counts. What it binds is not known. This CDR3 spans 11 amino acids. V lost 3 bases to trimming and J lost 7 bases, with 9 bases between them. Germline-derived CDR1 and CDR2 are DFQATT and SNEGSKA (reference sequence). Assay used: immunoSEQ multiplex PCR; TCRdb lists only in-frame clones, some missing. This table has around 70,000 clones, about four fifths appearing once. Study-wide findings and caveats: Increased Spike-specific TCR breadth and depth were observed after two AZD1222 doses. White British people made up most donors, females outnumbered males, and clonal diversity was possibly underestimated. Mapped onto spike, vaccine-associated CD4 TCRs spanned it and were dominant at 160-218 and 743-854.

The chain joins TRBV20-1 to TRBJ1-1, with D unclear. This sequence was found in an adult in good health. The sequencing used peripheral blood, collected on day 0 of AZD1222 vaccination. This chain's CDR3 is CSASAGFEAFF. Written as DNA, the CDR3 is TGCAGTGCTAGTGCGGGGTTTGAAGCTTTCTTT.